The 30 T cell receptor beta chains in this list originate from one sample, sequenced in a study of siplizumab effects on memory and regulatory T cells. Clones were read by immunoSEQ multiplex PCR, and TCRdb kept only the in-frame ones, dropping some. This table holds about 100,000 clones, over 90% found once. Specimen: non-Treg CD4+ T cells sorted from blood. These receptor sequences come from a human donor in good health.

The chain couples TRBV5-4 to TRBJ1-2; D might be TRBD1 (6 bases). The CDR3 has 14 amino acids. CDR1 SGHNT and CDR2 YYREEE come from the germline V gene (reference sequence). The ends were cut back, 0 bases at V and 8 bases at J, with 14 bases in the middle. The CDR3 DNA is TGTGCCAGCAGCTTGGCGGGGGCAGGGCAGGGCTACACCTTC. Its translation is CASSLAGAGQGYTF.

This clone was seen a single time. The chain employs TRBV2 and TRBJ2-7; perhaps TRBD2 as D (7 bases). Germline V gives CDR1 SNHLY, CDR2 FYNNEI. Between the trimmed V and J ends, which lost 7 bases and 3 bases, there was a span of 22 bases. This CDR3 has 16 amino acids. The chain's CDR3 is CASNRGAVLLGYEQYF. CDR3 bases: TGTGCCAGCAACCGGGGGGCAGTCTTACTGGGCTACGAGCAGTACTTC.

The J gene is TRBJ2-3, the V gene TRBV6-5; TRBD2 matches at 9 bases. Germline trimming cut 8 bases from V and 4 bases from J; bases unmatched to any gene: 7. Germline-derived CDR1 and CDR2 are MNHEY and SVGAGI. CDR3 size: 14 residues. This CDR3 is CASAWLAGSDTQYF. The CDR3, as DNA: TGTGCCAGCGCTTGGCTAGCGGGATCAGATACGCAGTATTTT.

This rearrangement joins TRBV7-9 to TRBJ2-6; no reliable D call. V lost 1 base to trimming and J lost 0 bases, with 7 bases between them. Germline CDR1 and CDR2: SEHNR and FQNEAQ (reference sequence). The CDR3 totals 16 residues. CDR3 nucleotide sequence: TGTGCCAGCAGCTTAGGTCACTCCTCTGGGGCCAACGTCCTGACTTTC. Translated, it gives CASSLGHSSGANVLTF. Full variable domain (missing parts from reference TRBV7-9 and TRBJ2-6): DTGVSQNPRHKITKRGQNVTFRCDPISEHNRLYWYRQTLGQGPEFLTYFQNEAQLEKSRLLSDRFSAERPKGSFSTLEIQRTEQGDSAMYLCASSLGHSSGANVLTFGAGSRLTVL.

In the case of this clone: Germline and junction disagree at one end, which may indicate a read error. The gene calls are TRBV7-7 and TRBJ2-3, with 15 positions matching TRBD2. The CDR3 consists of 15 residues. CDR1 and CDR2 from the germline V gene are SSHAT and FNYEAQ (reference sequence). The CDR3 reads CASSPGLAGGDTQYF. The DNA for the CDR3 is TGTGCTAGCAGTCCCGGACTAGCGGGAGGGGATACGCAGTATTTT.

The chain recombines TRBV7-2 with TRBJ2-3, with 11 bases identical to TRBD2. Germline CDR1 SGHTA, CDR2 FQGNSA. This CDR3 is 15 amino acids long. J lost 8 bases, V lost 5 bases, and 9 bases had no gene match. CDR3 amino acids: CASSPGLAEPGTQYF. The CDR3 nucleotides are TGTGCCAGCAGCCCGGGACTAGCGGAGCCCGGTACGCAGTATTTT.

V and J are TRBV7-9 and TRBJ2-7; 8 nucleotides agree with TRBD1. Germline CDR1 and CDR2: SEHNR and FQNEAQ (reference sequence). V lost 1 base, J lost 6 bases, and 5 bases stayed unmatched. The CDR3 has 14 residues. The CDR3 is CASSLEQGVREQYF. Here the CDR3 DNA reads TGTGCCAGCAGCTTAGAACAGGGGGTACGCGAGCAGTACTTC.

The chain recombines TRBV19 with TRBJ2-5; TRBD2 might be the D (6 bases). The CDR3 is 15 amino acids. CDR1 is LNHDA, CDR2 SQIVND, per germline (reference sequence). V dropped 3 bases and J dropped 4 bases, with 15 bases sitting between them. The CDR3 sequence: CASSMGLGRGETQYF. CDR3 bases: TGTGCCAGTAGTATGGGACTGGGCAGAGGAGAGACCCAGTACTTC.

The chain uses TRBV7-2 and TRBJ2-1; weak D call: TRBD2 (5 bases). In germline, CDR1 is SGHTA, CDR2 FQGNSA. The V end lost 5 bases, the J end lost 9 bases, and 14 bases lay between the germline ends. The CDR3 is 13 amino acids. DNA of the CDR3: TGTGCCAGCAGCCCGAGTCGAGGAGGTGAGCAGTTCTTC. Translation: CASSPSRGGEQFF. The whole variable domain, remainder taken from reference TRBV7-2 and TRBJ2-1, is GAGVSQSPSNKVTEKGKDVELRCDPISGHTALYWYRQSLGQGLEFLIYFQGNSAPDKSGLPSDRFSAERTGGSVSTLTIQRTQQEDSAVYLCASSPSRGGEQFFGPGTRLTVL.

V and J are TRBV5-1 and TRBJ2-5; D could derive from TRBD1 or TRBD2 (5 bases each). The CDR3 sequence is 17 residues long. Germline values: CDR1 SGHRS, CDR2 YFSETQ. Trimming removed 0 bases at V and 5 bases at J, with 20 bases between. The CDR3 region is CASSLGVTGLTGETQYF. The CDR3 region has the DNA TGCGCCAGCAGCTTGGGTGTAACGGGGCTCACCGGGGAGACCCAGTACTTC.

The gene calls are TRBV5-1 and TRBJ2-3, with 9 bases matching TRBD1. J was trimmed by 2 bases and V by 4 bases; bases with no gene match: 5. Germline V gene sequence: CDR1 SGHRS, CDR2 YFSETQ. This CDR3 has 15 amino acids. Here the CDR3 DNA reads TGCGCCAGCAGCGAAGGGGACAGGGACACAGATACGCAGTATTTT. Amino acids: CASSEGDRDTDTQYF.

V and J are TRBV30 and TRBJ2-7; TRBD1 agrees at 11 bases. Germline CDR1 is GTSNPN and CDR2 is SVGIG (reference sequence). The CDR3 is made up of 11 amino acids. The trim removed 6 bases at V and 7 bases at J, leaving 2 bases unmatched. The CDR3 sequence: CACGQGAEQYF. CDR3 nucleotide sequence: TGTGCCTGTGGACAGGGGGCGGAGCAGTACTTC.

The rearrangement uses TRBV19 and TRBJ1-5; D is perhaps TRBD1 (5 bases). Trimming shortened V by 7 bases and J by 0 bases, and 19 bases separated the two germline ends. The germline CDR1 and CDR2 sequences are LNHDA and SQIVND (reference sequence). The CDR3 runs 17 residues. CDR3: CASKDITGSYSNQPQHF. As DNA, the CDR3 is TGTGCCAGTAAGGACATAACAGGTTCTTATAGCAATCAGCCCCAGCATTTT.

The chain joins TRBV12-2 to TRBJ2-1; no check of the table's D call, TRBD2, against the DNA was made. TRBV12-2 is described as a pseudogene. The CDR3 length is 17 residues. The CDR3 nucleotides read TGTGCAAGTCGCTGCCCGGGACTAGCGGAATCCTACAATGAGCAGTTCTTC. Its translation: CASRCPGLAESYNEQFF.

With respect to this clone: The junction does not match germline at one end; this may be a read error. V is TRBV7-7 and J is TRBJ2-3, with a weak D call TRBD2 (7 bases). Germline loops: CDR1 SSHAT, CDR2 FNYEAQ (reference sequence). The CDR3 totals 16 residues. CDR3 residues: CASSQRRGGAEDTQYF. The CDR3 region has the DNA TGTGCTAGCAGCCAACGACGAGGGGGGGCGGAAGATACGCAGTATTTT.

This clone was observed a few times. The chain carries TRBV6-5 and TRBJ1-4; no clear D gene. V lost 6 bases to trimming and J lost 1 base, with 12 bases between them. The CDR3 totals 15 residues. Germline CDR1 MNHEY, CDR2 SVGAGI. CDR3 region: CASSPGWKTNEKLFF. CDR3 coding DNA: TGTGCCAGCAGCCCCGGCTGGAAAACTAATGAAAAACTGTTTTTT.

The chain recombines TRBV11-3 with TRBJ2-1; D possibly corresponds to TRBD1 (5 bases). CDR1 and CDR2 from the germline V gene are SGHNT and YENEEA. CDR3 size: 16 residues. V was shortened by 4 bases and J by 7 bases, with 20 bases between the two germline ends. The CDR3 bases are TGTGCCAGCAGCTCCCTTACGGCAGGGTGGGGAAATGAGCAGTTCTTC. Protein product: CASSSLTAGWGNEQFF.

This clone was found once. This chain connects TRBV19 to TRBJ1-2, with 7 bases identical to TRBD1. CDR3 size: 13 residues. With V trimmed by 7 bases and J by 8 bases, 10 bases remained unmatched. Looked up from germline, CDR1 is LNHDA and CDR2 is SQIVND (reference sequence). The CDR3 protein is CASMGNRGFGYTF. Written as DNA, the CDR3 is TGTGCCAGTATGGGGAACAGGGGCTTCGGCTACACCTTC.

This chain connects TRBV5-1 to TRBJ2-5, with TRBD2 matching over 11 bases. The CDR3 is 16 residues long. The J segment lost 1 base and the V segment lost 3 bases, leaving 5 bases of the junction unmatched. From germline, CDR1 is SGHRS and CDR2 YFSETQ. The CDR3 here is CASSSVAGGPQETQYF. CDR3 DNA sequence: TGCGCCAGCAGCTCAGTAGCGGGAGGGCCCCAAGAGACCCAGTACTTC.

This chain joins TRBV5-1 and TRBJ1-2, with D unclear. Germline CDR1 is SGHRS and CDR2 is YFSETQ. The CDR3 runs to 16 residues. V was trimmed by 2 bases and J by 2 bases, leaving 16 bases between them. The CDR3 reads CASSFLLGSTNYGYTF. In DNA, the CDR3 is TGCGCCAGCAGCTTTCTACTGGGAAGTACCAACTATGGCTACACCTTC.

The gene calls are TRBV7-3 and TRBJ2-7; 9 positions agree with TRBD2. Germline trimming cut 1 base from V and 4 bases from J; bases unmatched to any gene: 5. CDR1 and CDR2 (germline): SGHTA, FQGTGA. The CDR3 is made up of 15 amino acids. This CDR3 is CASSLSPSGRYEQYF. As DNA, the CDR3 is TGTGCCAGCAGCTTAAGTCCGAGCGGGAGGTACGAGCAGTACTTC.

The V and J genes are TRBV5-1 and TRBJ2-7; either TRBD1 or TRBD2 may supply D (7 bases each). The V end lost 4 bases, the J end lost 3 bases, and 14 bases lay between the germline ends. CDR1 is SGHRS and CDR2 is YFSETQ in the germline V gene. The CDR3 sequence is 14 residues long. CDR3 nucleotides: TGCGCCAGCAGCCCGAGCAGGGGGGGCTACGAGCAGTACTTC. Translation: CASSPSRGGYEQYF.

This sequence joins TRBV30 and TRBJ2-5; D not resolved. CDR1 is GTSNPN and CDR2 is SVGIG in the germline V gene (reference sequence). The CDR3 has 11 amino acids. V gave up 4 bases and J gave up 1 base, with 4 bases separating them. The CDR3 sequence: CAWTGQETQYF. The CDR3 DNA reads TGTGCCTGGACTGGCCAAGAGACCCAGTACTTC.

The rearrangement links TRBV18 to TRBJ1-1; D is undetermined. Germline V gene data show CDR1 as KGHSH and CDR2 as LQKENI. CDR3 length: 13 amino acids. V shed 2 bases and J shed 1 base, with 5 bases lying between them. The CDR3 DNA reads TGTGCCAGCTCACCAAGACAGAACACTGAAGCTTTCTTT. The encoded protein is CASSPRQNTEAFF.

This clone was seen only a few times. The rearrangement links TRBV7-3 to TRBJ1-2; TRBD1 might be the D (6 bases). The germline gives CDR1 SGHTA, CDR2 FQGTGA. V gave up 0 bases and J gave up 3 bases, with 11 bases separating them. This CDR3 region has 15 residues. CDR3 residues: CASSLTREGDYGYTF. CDR3 bases: TGTGCCAGCAGCTTAACCCGGGAGGGGGACTATGGCTACACCTTC. Looking up the rest from reference TRBV7-3 and TRBJ1-2 gives the full variable domain: GAGVSQTPSNKVTEKGKYVELRCDPISGHTALYWYRQSLGQGPEFLIYFQGTGAADDSGLPNDRFFAVRPEGSVSTLKIQRTERGDSAVYLCASSLTREGDYGYTFGSGTRLTVV.

CDR3: CASSSNLLDSGYTF. The CDR3 DNA reads as TGTGCCAGCAGTTCCAACCTCCTCGACAGCGGCTACACCTTC. The V gene is TRBV6-6, the J gene TRBJ1-2; tentatively, D is TRBD1 (5 bases). V dropped 4 bases and J dropped 8 bases, with 17 bases sitting between them. CDR3 size: 14 residues. Germline values: CDR1 MNHNY, CDR2 SVGAGI (reference sequence).

CDR3 coding DNA: TGCGCCAGCAGCTTGCGCCTAGCGGGAGGGCCGCAGACCCAGTACTTC. It is translated as CASSLRLAGGPQTQYF. The chain recombines TRBV5-1 with TRBJ2-5, with 12 bases matching TRBD2. The CDR3 is 16 residues long. Germline V CDR1 and CDR2: SGHRS, YFSETQ. After removal of 1 base from V and 6 bases from J, the junction contained 7 bases not matched to a gene.

The J gene is TRBJ1-1, the V gene TRBV29-1, with 9 bases fitting TRBD1. Germline V gene sequence: CDR1 SQVTM, CDR2 ANQGSEA. This CDR3 has 13 amino acids. The ends lost 6 bases at V and 3 bases at J; junction bases unmatched: 5. The CDR3 coding sequence is TGCAGCGTAACCGGGACAGGGTACACTGAAGCTTTCTTT. Protein product: CSVTGTGYTEAFF.

The chain has TRBV5-4 and TRBJ2-7, with D possibly matching TRBD1 (6 bases). V shed 0 bases and J shed 1 base, with 11 bases lying between them. Germline V lookup: CDR1 SGHNT, CDR2 YYREEE (reference sequence). The CDR3 has 15 residues. The DNA of the CDR3 is TGTGCCAGCAGCTTGGATTTGACAGGATCCTACGAGCAGTACTTC. This translates into CASSLDLTGSYEQYF.

The chain couples TRBV5-1 to TRBJ2-3; possible D gene TRBD2, 5 bases. CDR3 length: 13 amino acids. V gave up 5 bases and J gave up 8 bases, with 15 bases separating them. Germline-derived CDR1 and CDR2 are SGHRS and YFSETQ. The CDR3 coding sequence is TGCGCCAGCAGTGAATCCGGGATCGGTACGCAGTATTTT. Translation: CASSESGIGTQYF. Combining the CDR3 with reference TRBV5-1 and TRBJ2-3 gives the whole variable domain KAGVTQTPRYLIKTRGQQVTLSCSPISGHRSVSWYQQTPGQGLQFLFEYFSETQRNKGNFPGRFSGRQFSNSRSEMNVSTLELGDSALYLCASSESGIGTQYFGPGTRLTVL.